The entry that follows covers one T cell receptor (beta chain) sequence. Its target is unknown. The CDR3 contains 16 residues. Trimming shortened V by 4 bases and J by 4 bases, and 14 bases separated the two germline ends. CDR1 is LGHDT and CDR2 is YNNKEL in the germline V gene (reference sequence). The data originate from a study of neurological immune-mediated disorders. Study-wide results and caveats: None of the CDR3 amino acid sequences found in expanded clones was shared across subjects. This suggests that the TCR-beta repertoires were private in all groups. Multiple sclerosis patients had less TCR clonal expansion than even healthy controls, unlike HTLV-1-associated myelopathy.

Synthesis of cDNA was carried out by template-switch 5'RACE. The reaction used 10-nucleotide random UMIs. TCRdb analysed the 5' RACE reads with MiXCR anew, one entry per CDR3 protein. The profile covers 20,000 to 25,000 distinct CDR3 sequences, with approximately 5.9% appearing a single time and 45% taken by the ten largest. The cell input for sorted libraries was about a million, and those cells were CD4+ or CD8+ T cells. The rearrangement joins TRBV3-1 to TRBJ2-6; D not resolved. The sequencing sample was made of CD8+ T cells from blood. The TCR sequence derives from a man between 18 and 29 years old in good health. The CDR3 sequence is CASSPQPRSGANVLTF. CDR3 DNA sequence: TGTGCCAGCAGCCCCCAACCCCGCTCCGGGGCCAACGTCCTGACTTTC.